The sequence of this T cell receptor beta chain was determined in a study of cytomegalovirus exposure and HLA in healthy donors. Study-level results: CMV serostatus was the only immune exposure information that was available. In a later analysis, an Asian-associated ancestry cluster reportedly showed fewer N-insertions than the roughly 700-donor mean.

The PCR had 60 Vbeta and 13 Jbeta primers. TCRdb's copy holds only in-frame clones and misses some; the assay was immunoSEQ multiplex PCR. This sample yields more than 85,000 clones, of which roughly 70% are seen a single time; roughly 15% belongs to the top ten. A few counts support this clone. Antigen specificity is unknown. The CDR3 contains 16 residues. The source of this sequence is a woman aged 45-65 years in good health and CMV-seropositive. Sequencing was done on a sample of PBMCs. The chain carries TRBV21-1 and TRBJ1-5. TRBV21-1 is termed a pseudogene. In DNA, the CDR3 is TGTGCCAGCAGTTTATCCCGGGGGGAGGGTTTTCAGCCCCAGCATTTT. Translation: CASSLSRGEGFQPQHF.